Listed here are 21 T cell receptor beta chains from one sample, sequenced in a study of shared clonotypes between healthy human individuals. Positive CCR7 selection of CD45RO-negative cells yielded the naive CD8 cells, and terminally differentiated effector memory CD45RA+ cells were excluded. Repertoires were generated with immunoSEQ multiplex PCR, while TCRdb's copy carries only in-frame clones and drops some. This table holds about 2.1 million clones, 85% to 95% found once. The specimen was naive CD8+ T cells from PBMCs. The receptors originated from a man between 18 and 35 years old in good health. Some clones in this sample may be carry-over from other donors' samples.

The V call is TRBV9, the J call TRBJ2-3; D is ambiguous. CDR3 length: 16 residues. Trimming took off 0 bases at V and 2 bases at J, with 13 bases between the two ends. Per the germline V gene, CDR1 is SGDLS and CDR2 is YYNGEE. CDR3 region: CASSVGSGKHTDTQYF. The CDR3, as DNA: TGTGCCAGCAGCGTAGGGTCCGGAAAACACACAGATACGCAGTATTTT.

The V call is TRBV14, the J call TRBJ2-7; D not resolved. Trimming cost V 2 bases and J 6 bases, with 20 bases left between them. Per germline, CDR1 SGHDN and CDR2 FVKESK. This CDR3 is built from 16 residues. The CDR3 sequence is CASSQLGLALISEQYF. The CDR3 DNA reads as TGTGCCAGCAGCCAACTCGGGCTGGCGTTGATCTCCGAGCAGTACTTC. Combining the CDR3 with reference TRBV14 and TRBJ2-7 gives the whole variable domain EAGVTQFPSHSVIEKGQTVTLRCDPISGHDNLYWYRRVMGKEIKFLLHFVKESKQDESGMPNNRFLAERTGGTYSTLKVQPAELEDSGVYFCASSQLGLALISEQYFGPGTRLTVT.

V and J are TRBV19 and TRBJ2-1; 8 positions match TRBD2. Germline V lookup: CDR1 LNHDA, CDR2 SQIVND (reference sequence). The J segment lost 4 bases and the V segment lost 4 bases, leaving 6 bases of the junction unmatched. There are 15 residues in the CDR3. CDR3 sequence (DNA): TGTGCCAGTAGTAGAAATAGCGGGATGTACAATGAGCAGTTCTTC. It codes for CASSRNSGMYNEQFF. Using reference TRBV19 and TRBJ2-1 for the parts outside the CDR3, the full variable domain is DGGITQSPKYLFRKEGQNVTLSCEQNLNHDAMYWYRQDPGQGLRLIYYSQIVNDFQKGDIAEGYSVSREKKESFPLTVTSAQKNPTAFYLCASSRNSGMYNEQFFGPGTRLTVL.

The V call is TRBV30, the J call TRBJ2-7, with D uncertain. The germline V and J ends were trimmed by 4 bases and 0 bases, with 7 bases remaining between them. The CDR3 covers 12 residues. CDR1 GTSNPN and CDR2 SVGIG come from the germline V gene (reference sequence). The CDR3 coding sequence is TGTGCCTGGATTCCCAGCTCCTACGAGCAGTACTTC. This sequence encodes CAWIPSSYEQYF.

The chain joins TRBV19 to TRBJ2-7; either TRBD1 or TRBD2 may supply D (5 bases each). The V gene lost 3 bases and the J gene lost 4 bases, with 13 bases spanning the gap. CDR1 is LNHDA, CDR2 SQIVND, per germline (reference sequence). The CDR3 sequence is 14 residues long. In DNA, the CDR3 is TGTGCCAGTAGTATCGGGACGGAGATGTACGAGCAGTACTTC. This sequence encodes CASSIGTEMYEQYF.

The rearrangement joins TRBV9 to TRBJ2-2, with 10 bases identical to TRBD1. Germline assignment: CDR1 SGDLS and CDR2 YYNGEE. The CDR3 totals 12 residues. Losses at the gene ends were 7 bases for V and 7 bases for J; bases not matched to a gene: 1. The CDR3 reads CASGQGGGELFF. In nucleotides, the CDR3 is TGTGCCAGCGGACAGGGGGGCGGGGAGCTGTTTTTT.

The chain uses TRBV27 and TRBJ2-1; tentative D call: TRBD2 (5 bases). Deletions cut 3 bases from V and 5 bases from J, with 17 bases between. CDR3 length equals 16 residues. Germline V gene lookup returns CDR1 MNHEY and CDR2 SMNVEV (reference sequence). The CDR3 DNA reads as TGTGCCAGCAGTTTCCTCTATCAAAAGCGGAACAATGAGCAGTTCTTC. Translating gives CASSFLYQKRNNEQFF.

This clone occurred once. V usage is TRBV28 and J usage is TRBJ2-1; tentative D call: TRBD1 (5 bases). Germline assignment: CDR1 MDHEN and CDR2 SYDVKM. The CDR3 extends over 15 amino acids. Trimming shortened V by 6 bases and J by 0 bases, and 12 bases separated the two germline ends. CDR3 in DNA: TGTGCCAGCAGAAGCAGGGCAAGCTCCTACAATGAGCAGTTCTTC. Protein product: CASRSRASSYNEQFF.

The rearrangement joins TRBV11-3 to TRBJ2-2, with TRBD1 matching over 8 bases. The V segment lost 1 base and the J segment 5 bases; nucleotides outside the gene matches: 9. This CDR3 has 17 amino acids. Germline-derived CDR1 and CDR2 are SGHNT and YENEEA. The CDR3 spells CASSLVFSRGRTGELFF. DNA for the CDR3: TGTGCCAGCAGCTTAGTATTCTCCAGGGGGCGAACCGGGGAGCTGTTTTTT.

The chain links TRBV9 to TRBJ2-7, with 8 bases lining up with TRBD1. The J segment lost 4 bases and the V segment lost 4 bases, leaving 13 bases of the junction unmatched. This CDR3 is built from 16 residues. CDR1 is SGDLS and CDR2 is YYNGEE in the germline V gene. CDR3 in DNA: TGTGCCAGCAGCACGGGCAGGGGGCTGTTTGGGTACGAGCAGTACTTC. Encoded protein: CASSTGRGLFGYEQYF.

The chain carries TRBV7-6 and TRBJ2-2; the match to TRBD1 covers 7 bases. Looked up from germline, CDR1 is SGHVS and CDR2 is FNYEAQ. The CDR3 sequence is 16 residues long. The trim removed 8 bases at V and 2 bases at J, leaving 11 bases unmatched. CDR3 nucleotides: TGTGCCAGCCGACGTCGTGGGGACAGTAACACCGGGGAGCTGTTTTTT. This encodes CASRRRGDSNTGELFF.

The J gene is TRBJ2-1, the V gene TRBV9, with D perhaps matching TRBD1 (6 bases). The ends were cut back, 4 bases at V and 6 bases at J, with 17 bases in the middle. Looked up from germline, CDR1 is SGDLS and CDR2 is YYNGEE. The CDR3 totals 15 residues. CDR3 amino acids: CASSPRTAIVNEQFF. CDR3 bases: TGTGCCAGCAGCCCCAGGACAGCGATTGTCAATGAGCAGTTCTTC.

This clone has only a few counts. The chain uses TRBV14 and TRBJ2-3, with D possibly called TRBD1 or TRBD2 (5 bases each). Trimming shortened V by 4 bases and J by 2 bases, and 10 bases separated the two germline ends. The CDR3 contains 14 residues. Germline-derived CDR1 and CDR2 are SGHDN and FVKESK. The CDR3 protein is CASSPGTHTDTQYF. The CDR3 coding sequence is TGTGCCAGCAGCCCTGGGACGCACACAGATACGCAGTATTTT.

This clone was recorded only once. The chain is built from TRBV27 and TRBJ1-1; D gene ambiguous. The germline V gene has CDR1 MNHEY and CDR2 SMNVEV (reference sequence). V was clipped by 7 bases and J by 4 bases, with 25 bases between them. The CDR3 consists of 17 residues. The CDR3 coding sequence is TGTGCCAGCACCCACACCCGCGGGAGAGGTGAGGGCACTGAAGCTTTCTTT. As protein: CASTHTRGRGEGTEAFF.

The V and J genes are TRBV11-2 and TRBJ2-2; 7 bases fit TRBD2. This CDR3 spans 13 amino acids. Germline-derived CDR1 and CDR2 are SGHAT and FQNNGV. J gave up 1 base and V 8 bases, and 1 base lay outside the gene matches. The CDR3 DNA reads as TGTGCCAGCTCTAGCGGGAACACCGGGGAGCTGTTTTTT. Its translation is CASSSGNTGELFF.

V and J are TRBV9 and TRBJ2-2, with D maybe TRBD2 (5 bases). The CDR3 extends over 13 amino acids. V was pared by 4 bases and J by 3 bases, with 7 bases between. Germline V gives CDR1 SGDLS, CDR2 YYNGEE. CDR3 protein: CASSLGDTGELFF. The CDR3 DNA reads as TGTGCCAGCAGCCTGGGAGACACCGGGGAGCTGTTTTTT.

This clone was observed a single time. The chain employs TRBV28 and TRBJ2-7; 9 bases match TRBD1. This CDR3 contains 15 residues. The V gene's germline CDR1 is MDHEN and CDR2 SYDVKM. J lost 4 bases, V lost 8 bases, and 12 bases had no gene match. DNA for the CDR3: TGTGCCAGCCAACCCTCGGGGACAGGGTTTTACGAGCAGTACTTC. It encodes CASQPSGTGFYEQYF.

The V call is TRBV14, the J call TRBJ2-3; maybe TRBD2 (5 bases). V lost 4 bases, J lost 3 bases, and 11 bases lay in between. The CDR3 has 14 residues. Germline V gives CDR1 SGHDN, CDR2 FVKESK. The DNA of the CDR3 is TGTGCCAGCAGCCCACTGTCGGGGACAGATACGCAGTATTTT. It translates to CASSPLSGTDTQYF.

The chain uses TRBV9 and TRBJ2-3; D is perhaps TRBD2 (6 bases). This CDR3 spans 16 amino acids. CDR1 is SGDLS, CDR2 YYNGEE, per germline. Trimming removed 1 base from V and 4 bases from J, with 16 bases in between. Here the CDR3 DNA reads TGTGCCAGCAGCGTAAATCTTCGGGAGTCAGCAGATACGCAGTATTTT. Its protein product is CASSVNLRESADTQYF.

The chain uses TRBV4-1 and TRBJ2-7; tentative D call: TRBD2 (5 bases). Trimming stripped 0 bases from V and 4 bases from J, with 16 bases between. CDR3 length equals 16 residues. From germline, CDR1 is MGHRA and CDR2 YSYEKL. In DNA, the CDR3 is TGCGCCAGCAGCCAAGATAGAGGGAGACCGGAATACGAGCAGTACTTC. It codes for CASSQDRGRPEYEQYF.

V and J are TRBV5-6 and TRBJ1-1; D not resolved. Trimming pared 1 base from V and 1 base from J, leaving 8 bases between. The CDR3 spans 14 residues. Germline CDR1 reads SGHDT; CDR2 reads YYEEEE. This chain's CDR3 is CASSLKRWNTEAFF. Here the CDR3 DNA reads TGTGCCAGCAGCTTGAAGAGGTGGAACACTGAAGCTTTCTTT.